These 9 T cell receptor beta chains came from one sample sequenced in a study of shared clonotypes between healthy human individuals (TCRdb year 2020). Library construction relied on the immunoSEQ multiplex PCR assay. The clones in this table, taken by TCRdb from immuneACCESS, are in-frame only. Not every clone is retained; where verified, under half of the shortfall comes from an unresolved V gene, and the cause of the rest is unknown. The table for this sample lists roughly 2.1 million clones; just over 90% of them were counted only once. Roughly 1.7% of the sample is in the top ten clones. CD8 naive samples were CD45RO-negative cells positively selected for CCR7, giving a CD45RA+CCR7+ population that excluded TemRA cells. The sample taken for sequencing was naive CD8+ T cells from PBMCs. The cell subset or site tag for this specimen amounts to: CD45RA+CCR7+. These receptors originate from a man between 18 and 29 years old in good health. Some clones in this sample may be carry-over from other donors' samples.

This rearrangement joins TRBV15 to TRBJ2-1; TRBD1 agrees at 8 bases. V was pared by 5 bases and J by 5 bases, with 8 bases of the junction left unmatched. Looked up from germline, CDR1 is LNHNV and CDR2 is YYDKDF (reference sequence). This CDR3 contains 15 residues. The CDR3 here is CATSPDRGQNNEQFF. In nucleotides, the CDR3 is TGTGCCACCAGCCCCGACAGGGGTCAGAACAATGAGCAGTTCTTC.

This chain connects TRBV29-1 to TRBJ2-7; 7 positions agree with TRBD2. The germline CDR1 and CDR2 sequences are SQVTM and ANQGSEA. The CDR3 loop spans 14 amino acids. Unmatched junction bases numbered 12, after V lost 6 bases and J lost 4 bases. The CDR3 DNA reads TGCAGCGTCCGTGGGGGGGGAGGAATTTACGAGCAGTACTTC. It yields the protein CSVRGGGGIYEQYF.

The V gene is TRBV5-5, the J gene TRBJ1-1; no clear D gene. Germline V CDR1 and CDR2: SGHKS, YYEKEE (reference sequence). The germline V and J ends were trimmed by 0 bases and 3 bases, with 12 bases remaining between them. The CDR3 has 15 amino acids. The CDR3 protein is CASSLALITYTEAFF. The CDR3 nucleotides read TGTGCCAGCAGCTTGGCCCTCATAACCTACACTGAAGCTTTCTTT. Complete variable domain (other parts from reference TRBV5-5 and TRBJ1-1): DAGVTQSPTHLIKTRGQQVTLRCSPISGHKSVSWYQQVLGQGPQFIFQYYEKEERGRGNFPDRFSARQFPNYSSELNVNALLLGDSALYLCASSLALITYTEAFFGQGTRLTVV.

The gene calls are TRBV5-8 and TRBJ2-7, with D possibly matching TRBD1 (5 bases). The CDR3 totals 12 residues. Germline V lookup: CDR1 SGHTS, CDR2 YDEGEE. V was pared by 3 bases and J by 6 bases, with 10 bases between. The CDR3 loop is CASSWGDPEQYF. In nucleotides, the CDR3 is TGTGCCAGCAGCTGGGGCGATCCCGAGCAGTACTTC.

The J gene is TRBJ2-3, the V gene TRBV28; 9 bases fit TRBD2. The CDR3 length is 17 residues. J lost 0 bases, V lost 3 bases, and 7 bases had no gene match. Germline CDR1 and CDR2: MDHEN and SYDVKM. CDR3: CASSFTASGTSTDTQYF. DNA for the CDR3: TGTGCCAGCAGTTTTACGGCTAGCGGGACTAGCACAGATACGCAGTATTTT.

This chain uses TRBV7-2 with TRBJ2-7; no reliable D call. The V and J ends lost 4 bases and 0 bases respectively, with 10 bases between them. Germline assignment: CDR1 SGHTA and CDR2 FQGNSA. This CDR3 contains 14 residues. The CDR3 DNA follows: TGTGCCAGCAGCTCGAGTGGGCCCTCCTACGAGCAGTACTTC. It codes for CASSSSGPSYEQYF.

The rearrangement uses TRBV28 and TRBJ2-1; D possibly corresponds to TRBD2 (6 bases). The length of the CDR3 is 15 residues. The V end was cut by 5 bases, the J end by 4 bases, with 15 bases between. Germline CDR1 MDHEN, CDR2 SYDVKM. The DNA for the CDR3 is TGTGCCAGCAGTCCCCGGCTAGCGAATTACAATGAGCAGTTCTTC. It yields the protein CASSPRLANYNEQFF.

The J gene is TRBJ1-1, the V gene TRBV10-1, with D maybe TRBD1 (5 bases). V was shortened by 0 bases and J by 6 bases, with 11 bases between the two germline ends. Germline V gene sequence: CDR1 WNHNN, CDR2 SYGVQD (reference sequence). The CDR3 is 14 residues long. CDR3 sequence reads: CASSESGGSAEAFF. The CDR3 DNA reads as TGCGCCAGCAGTGAGTCCGGGGGGTCGGCTGAAGCTTTCTTT.

The rearrangement uses TRBV27 and TRBJ2-7; tentatively, D is TRBD1 or TRBD2 (6 bases each). Germline loops: CDR1 MNHEY, CDR2 SMNVEV (reference sequence). V lost 1 base and J 0 bases, leaving 10 bases between the germline ends. The CDR3 length is 15 residues. Here the CDR3 DNA reads TGTGCCAGCAGTTTATTCGGGGGCTACTCCTACGAGCAGTACTTC. Translation: CASSLFGGYSYEQYF.